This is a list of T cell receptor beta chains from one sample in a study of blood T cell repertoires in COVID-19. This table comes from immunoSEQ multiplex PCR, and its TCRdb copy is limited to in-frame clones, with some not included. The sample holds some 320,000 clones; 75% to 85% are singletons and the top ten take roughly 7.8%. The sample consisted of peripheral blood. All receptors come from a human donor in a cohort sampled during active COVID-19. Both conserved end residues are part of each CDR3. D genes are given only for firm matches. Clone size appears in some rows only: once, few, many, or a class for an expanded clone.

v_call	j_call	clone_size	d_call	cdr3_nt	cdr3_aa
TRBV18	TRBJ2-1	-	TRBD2	TGTGCCAGCTCACTAAGACTAGCGGGGGGAATATACAATGAGCAGTTCTTC	CASSLRLAGGIYNEQFF
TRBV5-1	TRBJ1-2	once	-	TGCGCCAGCAGCTTGTCTGCGGGATCAAACTATGGCTACACCTTC	CASSLSAGSNYGYTF
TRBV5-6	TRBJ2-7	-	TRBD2	TGTGCCAGCATGGTAGCGGGCGCCTACGAGCAGTACTTC	CASMVAGAYEQYF
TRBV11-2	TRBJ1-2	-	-	TGTGCCAGCAGCTTACAGACAGGCCACTATGGCTACACCTTC	CASSLQTGHYGYTF
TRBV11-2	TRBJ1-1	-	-	TGTGCCAGCAGCTTTAGATCAGGGGCCAGGAACACTGAAGCTTTCTTT	CASSFRSGARNTEAFF
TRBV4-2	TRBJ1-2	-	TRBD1	TGTGCCAGCAGCCAAGCTGGGACAGGGGGCACCTTCGGCTATGGCTACACCTTC	CASSQAGTGGTFGYGYTF
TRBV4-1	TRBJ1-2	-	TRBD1	TGCGCCAGCAGCCAACCGACAGGGAAGCTCCTTGGCTACACCTTC	CASSQPTGKLLGYTF
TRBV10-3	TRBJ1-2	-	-	TGTGCCATCAGTGACCGGGACACTACGTCGGGCTACACCTTC	CAISDRDTTSGYTF
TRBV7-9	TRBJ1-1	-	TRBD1	TGTGCCAGCAGCTTTAGAACAGGGGCTAACACTGAAGCTTTCTTT	CASSFRTGANTEAFF
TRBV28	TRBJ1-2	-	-	TGTGCCAGCAGCCGGGACTTAGGGAGTAACTATGGCTACACCTTC	CASSRDLGSNYGYTF
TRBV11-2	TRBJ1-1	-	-	TGTGCCAGCAGCTTAGTGTGTCGGGGGTGGAGGAACACTGAAGCTTTCTTT	CASSLVCRGWRNTEAFF
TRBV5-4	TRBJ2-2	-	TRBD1	TGTGCCAGCAGCTTGGGACAGGGGAGCACCGGGGAGCTGTTTTTT	CASSLGQGSTGELFF
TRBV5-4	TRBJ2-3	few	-	TGTGCCAGCAGCTTGGCGGGCACAGATACGCAGTATTTT	CASSLAGTDTQYF
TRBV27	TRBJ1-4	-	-	TGTGCCAGCAGTTTATTCGCGGTTTCCGCCGAAAAACTGTTTTTT	CASSLFAVSAEKLFF
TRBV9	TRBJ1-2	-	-	TGTGCCAGCAGCGTAGGGGACACAGAAATTAGGGGCTACACCTTC	CASSVGDTEIRGYTF
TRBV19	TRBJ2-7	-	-	TGTGCCAGTAGTCTAAGACAGTTCAACGAGCAGTACTTC	CASSLRQFNEQYF
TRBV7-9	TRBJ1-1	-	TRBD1	TGTGCCAGCAGCTTAGGGGACAGAGTTTCTGAAGCTTTCTTT	CASSLGDRVSEAFF
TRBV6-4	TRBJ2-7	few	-	TGTGCCAACCCGGTCGGGGTCCCTCCCTACGAGCAGTACTTC	CANPVGVPPYEQYF
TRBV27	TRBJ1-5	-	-	TGTGCCAGCAGCCTCGGCGGGAGCAATCAGCCCCAGCATTTT	CASSLGGSNQPQHF
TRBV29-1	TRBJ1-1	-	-	TGCAGCGCCGAACCAGGGATGAACACTGAAGCTTTCTTT	CSAEPGMNTEAFF
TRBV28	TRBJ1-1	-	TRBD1	TGTGCCAGCAGTTTCCTCGGACAGGGTCGGACTGAAGCTTTCTTT	CASSFLGQGRTEAFF
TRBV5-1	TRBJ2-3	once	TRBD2	TGCGCCAGCAGCTTATCTCCCGGGGGGGGATACACAGATACGCAGTATTTT	CASSLSPGGGYTDTQYF
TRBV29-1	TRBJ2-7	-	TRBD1	TGCAGCGGGGGAGGACAGGGCGGAATCGAGCAGTACTTC	CSGGGQGGIEQYF
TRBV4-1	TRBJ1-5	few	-	TGCGCCAGCAGCCAAAAATATAGCAATCAGCCCCAGCATTTT	CASSQKYSNQPQHF
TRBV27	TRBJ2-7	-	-	TGTGCCAGCAGTTTAGGGGCAGTTACCTACGAGCAGTACTTC	CASSLGAVTYEQYF
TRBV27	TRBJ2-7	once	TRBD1	TGTGCCAGCAGTTTAGGACAGGGGGAAATATACGAGCAGTACTTC	CASSLGQGEIYEQYF
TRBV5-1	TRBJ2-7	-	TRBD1	TGCGCCAGCAGCCGCCACGGGACAGGGGCCTACGAGCAGTACTTC	CASSRHGTGAYEQYF
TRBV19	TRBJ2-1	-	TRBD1	TGTGCCAGTAGTAAAGGGACAGGGCCTCACAATGAGCAGTTCTTC	CASSKGTGPHNEQFF